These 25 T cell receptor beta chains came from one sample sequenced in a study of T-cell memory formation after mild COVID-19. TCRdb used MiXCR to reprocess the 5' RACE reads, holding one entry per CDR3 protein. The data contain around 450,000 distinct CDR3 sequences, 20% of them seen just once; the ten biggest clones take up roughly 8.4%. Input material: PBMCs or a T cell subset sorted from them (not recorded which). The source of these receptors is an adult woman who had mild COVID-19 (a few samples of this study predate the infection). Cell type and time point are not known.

This chain's CDR3 is CASSLKGGVEQYF. The CDR3 nucleotides read TGCGCCAGCAGCTTGAAAGGGGGCGTCGAGCAGTACTTC. V usage is TRBV5-1 and J usage is TRBJ2-7; 7 nucleotides line up with TRBD1. Per the germline V gene, CDR1 is SGHRS and CDR2 is YFSETQ. J was trimmed by 6 bases and V by 1 base; bases with no gene match: 4. This CDR3 spans 13 amino acids. The entire variable domain, with the rest obtained from reference TRBV5-1 and TRBJ2-7, is as follows: KAGVTQTPRYLIKTRGQQVTLSCSPISGHRSVSWYQQTPGQGLQFLFEYFSETQRNKGNFPGRFSGRQFSNSRSEMNVSTLELGDSALYLCASSLKGGVEQYFGPGTRLTVT.

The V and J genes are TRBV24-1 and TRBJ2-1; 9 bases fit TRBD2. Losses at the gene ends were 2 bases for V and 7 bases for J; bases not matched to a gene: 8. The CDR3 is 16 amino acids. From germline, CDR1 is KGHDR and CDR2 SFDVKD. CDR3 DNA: TGTGCCACCAGTGATTATGCGGGAGGGGGGTTTAATGAGCAGTTCTTC. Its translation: CATSDYAGGGFNEQFF.

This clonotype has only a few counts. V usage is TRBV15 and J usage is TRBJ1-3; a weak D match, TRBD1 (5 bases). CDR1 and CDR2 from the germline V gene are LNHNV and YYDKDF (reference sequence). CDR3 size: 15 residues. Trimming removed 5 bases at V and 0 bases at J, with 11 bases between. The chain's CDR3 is CATSRGTSSGNTIYF. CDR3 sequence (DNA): TGTGCCACCAGCCGTGGGACCTCCTCTGGAAACACCATATATTTT.

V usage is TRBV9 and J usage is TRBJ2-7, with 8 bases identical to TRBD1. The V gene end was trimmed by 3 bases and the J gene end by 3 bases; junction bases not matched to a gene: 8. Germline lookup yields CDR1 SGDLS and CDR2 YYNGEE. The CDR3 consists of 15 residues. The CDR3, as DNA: TGTGCCAGCAGCGCGGCCGGGACAGGAAACTACGAGCAGTACTTC. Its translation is CASSAAGTGNYEQYF.

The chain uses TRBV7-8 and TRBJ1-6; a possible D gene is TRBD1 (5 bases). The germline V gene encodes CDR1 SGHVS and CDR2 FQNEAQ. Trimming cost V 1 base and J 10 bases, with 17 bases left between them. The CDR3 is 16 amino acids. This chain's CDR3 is CASSLGWAGTESPLHF. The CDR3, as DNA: TGTGCCAGCAGCTTAGGATGGGCAGGGACCGAATCACCCCTCCACTTT.

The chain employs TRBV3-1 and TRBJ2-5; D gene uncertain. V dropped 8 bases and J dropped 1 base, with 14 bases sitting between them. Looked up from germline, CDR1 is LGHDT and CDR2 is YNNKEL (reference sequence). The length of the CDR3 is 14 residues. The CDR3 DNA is TGTGCCAGCTCTCGGAGTATCTCCCAAGAGACCCAGTACTTC. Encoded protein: CASSRSISQETQYF.

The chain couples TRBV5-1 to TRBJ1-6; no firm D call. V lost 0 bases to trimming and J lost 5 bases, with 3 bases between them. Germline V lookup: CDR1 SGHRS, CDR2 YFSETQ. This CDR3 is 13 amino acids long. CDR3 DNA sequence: TGCGCCAGCAGCTTGGGGGATAATTCACCCCTCCACTTT. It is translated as CASSLGDNSPLHF.

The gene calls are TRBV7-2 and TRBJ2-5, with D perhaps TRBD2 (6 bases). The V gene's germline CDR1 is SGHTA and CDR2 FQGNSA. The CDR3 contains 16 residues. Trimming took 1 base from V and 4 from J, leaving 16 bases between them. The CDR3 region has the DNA TGTGCCAGCAGCTTAGGGGGGGTCAGGGTAACAGAGACCCAGTACTTC. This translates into CASSLGGVRVTETQYF.

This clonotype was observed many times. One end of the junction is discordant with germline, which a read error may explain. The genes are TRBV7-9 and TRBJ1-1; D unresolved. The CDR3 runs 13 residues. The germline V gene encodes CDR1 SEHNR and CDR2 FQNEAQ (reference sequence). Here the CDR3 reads CASSLRPNTEAFF. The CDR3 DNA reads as TGCGCCAGCAGCTTGCGACCGAACACTGAAGCTTTCTTT. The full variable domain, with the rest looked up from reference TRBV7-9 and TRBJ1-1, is DTGVSQNPRHKITKRGQNVTFRCDPISEHNRLYWYRQTLGQGPEFLTYFQNEAQLEKSRLLSDRFSAERPKGSFSTLEIQRTEQGDSAMYLCASSLRPNTEAFFGQGTRLTVV.

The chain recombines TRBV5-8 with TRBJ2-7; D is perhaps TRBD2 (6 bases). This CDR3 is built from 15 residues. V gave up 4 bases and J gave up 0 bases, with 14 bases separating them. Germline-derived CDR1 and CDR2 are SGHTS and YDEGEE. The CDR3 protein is CASSRGDSFSYEQYF. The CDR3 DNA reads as TGTGCCAGCAGCCGCGGGGACTCCTTCTCCTACGAGCAGTACTTC.

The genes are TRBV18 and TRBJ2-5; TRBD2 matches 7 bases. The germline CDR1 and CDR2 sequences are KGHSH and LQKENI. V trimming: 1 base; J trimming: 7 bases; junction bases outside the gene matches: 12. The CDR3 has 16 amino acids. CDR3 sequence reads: CASSPRDGRTQRTQYF. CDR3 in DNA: TGTGCCAGCTCACCACGGGACGGGAGGACCCAGAGGACCCAGTACTTC.

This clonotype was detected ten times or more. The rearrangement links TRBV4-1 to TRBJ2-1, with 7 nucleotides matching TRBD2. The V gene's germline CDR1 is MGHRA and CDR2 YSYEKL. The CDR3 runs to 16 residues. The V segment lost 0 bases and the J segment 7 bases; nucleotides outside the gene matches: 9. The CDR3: CASSQDFVPGRNEQFF. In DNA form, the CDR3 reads TGCGCCAGCAGCCAAGATTTCGTCCCCGGGAGGAATGAGCAGTTCTTC.

This CDR3 is CAWKWAGNTIYF. In DNA form, the CDR3 reads TGTGCCTGGAAATGGGCGGGAAACACCATATATTTT. The V call is TRBV30, the J call TRBJ1-3; D not certain. Trimming pared 4 bases from V and 4 bases from J, leaving 8 bases between. There are 12 residues in the CDR3. The germline V gene encodes CDR1 GTSNPN and CDR2 SVGIG (reference sequence).

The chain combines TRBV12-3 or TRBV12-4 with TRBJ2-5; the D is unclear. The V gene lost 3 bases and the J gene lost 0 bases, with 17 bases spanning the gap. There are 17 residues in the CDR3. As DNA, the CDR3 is TGTGCCAGCAGTTTTGGGGTCGGCATATCGTACCAAGAGACCCAGTACTTC. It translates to CASSFGVGISYQETQYF.

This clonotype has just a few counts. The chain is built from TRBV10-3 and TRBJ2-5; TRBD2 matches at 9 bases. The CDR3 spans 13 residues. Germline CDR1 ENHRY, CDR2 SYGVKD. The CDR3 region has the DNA TGTGCAGCAGCGAGCGGGGGGCGGGAGACCCAGTACTTC. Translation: CAAASGGRETQYF.

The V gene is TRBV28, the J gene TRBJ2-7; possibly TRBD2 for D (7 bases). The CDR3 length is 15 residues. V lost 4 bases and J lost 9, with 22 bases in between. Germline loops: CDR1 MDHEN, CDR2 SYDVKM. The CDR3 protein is CASSSTLGGRVVQYF. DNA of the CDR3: TGTGCCAGCAGTTCAACCCTCGGGGGGCGGGTCGTGCAGTACTTC. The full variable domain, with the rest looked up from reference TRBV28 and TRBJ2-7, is DVKVTQSSRYLVKRTGEKVFLECVQDMDHENMFWYRQDPGLGLRLIYFSYDVKMKEKGDIPEGYSVSREKKERFSLILESASTNQTSMYLCASSSTLGGRVVQYFGPGTRLTVT.

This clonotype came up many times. In DNA, the CDR3 is TGTGCCAGCACAGGACCCGGGACAGCCAACACCATATATTTT. Translated, it gives CASTGPGTANTIYF. The gene calls are TRBV5-5 and TRBJ1-3, with 7 bases identical to TRBD1. The CDR3 has 14 amino acids. Germline V gene lookup returns CDR1 SGHKS and CDR2 YYEKEE (reference sequence). With 6 bases clipped from V and 7 bases from J, the junction kept 10 bases outside the gene matches.

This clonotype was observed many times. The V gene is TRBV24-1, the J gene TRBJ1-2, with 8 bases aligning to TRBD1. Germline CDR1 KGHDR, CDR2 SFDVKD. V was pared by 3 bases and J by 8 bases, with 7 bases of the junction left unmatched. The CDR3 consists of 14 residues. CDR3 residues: CATSDRTGIGGYTF. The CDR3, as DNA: TGTGCCACCAGTGATCGGACAGGGATTGGGGGCTACACCTTC.

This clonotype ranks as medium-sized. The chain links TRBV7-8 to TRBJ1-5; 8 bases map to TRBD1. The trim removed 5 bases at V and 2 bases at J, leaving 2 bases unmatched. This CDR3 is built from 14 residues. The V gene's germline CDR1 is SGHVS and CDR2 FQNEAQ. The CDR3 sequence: CASSPGQGNQPQHF. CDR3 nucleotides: TGTGCCAGCAGCCCGGGACAGGGCAATCAGCCCCAGCATTTT.

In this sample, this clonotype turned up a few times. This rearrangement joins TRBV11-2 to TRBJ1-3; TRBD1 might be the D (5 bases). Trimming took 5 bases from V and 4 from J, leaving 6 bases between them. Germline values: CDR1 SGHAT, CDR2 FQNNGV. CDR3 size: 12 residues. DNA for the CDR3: TGTGCCAGCAGCAACAGGGGAAACACCATATATTTT. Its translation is CASSNRGNTIYF.

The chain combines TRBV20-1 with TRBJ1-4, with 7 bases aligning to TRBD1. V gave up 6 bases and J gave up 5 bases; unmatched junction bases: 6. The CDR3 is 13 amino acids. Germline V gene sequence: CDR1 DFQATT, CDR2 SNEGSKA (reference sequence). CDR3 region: CSARDSSNEKLFF. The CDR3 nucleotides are TGCAGTGCCCGGGACAGCTCGAATGAAAAACTGTTTTTT.

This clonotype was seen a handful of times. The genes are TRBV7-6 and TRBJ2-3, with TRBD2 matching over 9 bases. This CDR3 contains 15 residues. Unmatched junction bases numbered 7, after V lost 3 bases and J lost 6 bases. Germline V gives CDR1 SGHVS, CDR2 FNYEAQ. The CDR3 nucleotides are TGTGCCAGCAGCTTTGGCGGGGGGGCCGTTGATACGCAGTATTTT. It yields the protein CASSFGGGAVDTQYF.

The CDR3 sequence: CSAKRVDRGTNTEAFF. In DNA form, the CDR3 reads TGCAGTGCTAAGAGGGTGGACAGGGGAACGAACACTGAAGCTTTCTTT. This sequence joins TRBV20-1 and TRBJ1-1; 9 bases align to TRBD1. The germline V gene has CDR1 DFQATT and CDR2 SNEGSKA (reference sequence). The CDR3 has 16 amino acids. The J segment lost 1 base and the V segment lost 4 bases, leaving 10 bases of the junction unmatched.

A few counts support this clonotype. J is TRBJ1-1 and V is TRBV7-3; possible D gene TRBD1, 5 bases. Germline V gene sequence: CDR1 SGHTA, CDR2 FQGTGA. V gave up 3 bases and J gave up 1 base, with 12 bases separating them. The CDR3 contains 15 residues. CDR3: CASSLTGTGNTEAFF. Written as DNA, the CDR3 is TGTGCCAGCAGCTTGACCGGGACTGGGAACACTGAAGCTTTCTTT.

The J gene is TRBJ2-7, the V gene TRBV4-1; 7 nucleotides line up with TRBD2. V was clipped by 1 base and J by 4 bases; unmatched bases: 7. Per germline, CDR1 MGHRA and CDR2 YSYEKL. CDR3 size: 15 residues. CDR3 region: CASSQGRGRRYEQYF. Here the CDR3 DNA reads TGCGCCAGCAGCCAAGGGCGGGGGAGAAGATACGAGCAGTACTTC.